The 24 T cell receptor beta chains in this list originate from one sample, sequenced in a study of Ad26.COV2.S vaccination and SARS-CoV-2 variants (dated by TCRdb to the early 2020s). The treatment or condition label of this sample denotes: 15 to 20 received Ad26.COV2.S at low or high dose, single or two shots; roughly five received placebo; per-sample allocation not given. For vaccine and placebo recipients, repertoires were sequenced using samples collected on day 63 after the first injection. The method was the immunoSEQ multiplex PCR assay. Imported from immuneACCESS, the table was reduced by TCRdb to in-frame sequences with V and J called. These copies leave out some clones; in studies compared against another copy, an unresolved V gene accounts for under half, and the cause of the remainder is not known. Here the sample has about half a million clones; roughly nine tenths occur a single time. The ten largest clones take up about 1.5% of the sample.

Material: peripheral blood, obtained in a trial of Ad26.COV2.S vaccine versus placebo. Every receptor here comes from a person aged 18-65 years who received the Ad26.COV2.S COVID-19 vaccine or a placebo.

CDR3 residues: CASSFYTGGDYGYTF. The CDR3 coding sequence is TGTGCCAGCAGCTTCTACACAGGGGGCGATTATGGCTACACCTTC. The chain carries TRBV7-9 and TRBJ1-2; TRBD1 aligns across 9 bases. CDR1 is SEHNR, CDR2 FQNEAQ, per germline (reference sequence). The V and J ends lost 3 bases and 5 bases, in that order; junction bases with no gene match: 7. The length of the CDR3 is 15 residues. The full variable domain, its missing parts supplied by reference TRBV7-9 and TRBJ1-2, is DTGVSQNPRHKITKRGQNVTFRCDPISEHNRLYWYRQTLGQGPEFLTYFQNEAQLEKSRLLSDRFSAERPKGSFSTLEIQRTEQGDSAMYLCASSFYTGGDYGYTFGSGTRLTVV.

Worth noting for this clone: The sample has other DNA sequences that encode this CDR3 too. The chain links TRBV28 to TRBJ2-7; tentatively, D is TRBD1 (5 bases). Germline assignment: CDR1 MDHEN and CDR2 SYDVKM. The CDR3 totals 12 residues. Deletions cut 2 bases from V and 4 bases from J, with 6 bases between. CDR3 sequence: CASSLKGYEQYF. CDR3 nucleotides: TGTGCCAGCAGTTTAAAGGGGTACGAGCAGTACTTC.

This chain uses TRBV14 with TRBJ1-1; TRBD1 is a possible D gene (5 bases). CDR1 and CDR2 (germline): SGHDN, FVKESK. This CDR3 is built from 15 residues. The ends were cut back, 5 bases at V and 4 bases at J, with 17 bases in the middle. CDR3 in amino acids: CASSKNPGDLTEAFF. The CDR3 DNA reads TGTGCCAGCAGCAAAAACCCGGGGGACCTCACTGAAGCTTTCTTT.

The rearrangement joins TRBV6-2 or TRBV6-3 to TRBJ1-1; 11 nucleotides match TRBD1. After removal of 4 bases from V and 3 bases from J, the junction contained 4 bases not matched to a gene. Germline CDR1 and CDR2: MNHEY and SVGEGT. The length of the CDR3 is 15 residues. Here the CDR3 DNA reads TGTGCCAGCAGTTCGGACAGGGGGCGCGACACTGAAGCTTTCTTT. Residues: CASSSDRGRDTEAFF.

This chain links TRBV5-4 with TRBJ2-7; D might be TRBD1 (7 bases). Germline V gives CDR1 SGHNT, CDR2 YYREEE (reference sequence). The V and J ends lost 2 bases and 2 bases respectively, with 14 bases between them. CDR3 size: 15 residues. CDR3 in DNA: TGTGCCAGCAGCTTTGGAGGGGGCGCCCCCTACGAGCAGTACTTC. Protein sequence: CASSFGGGAPYEQYF.

The chain combines TRBV2 with TRBJ2-7; no definite D call. This CDR3 region has 13 residues. The ends were cut back, 10 bases at V and 2 bases at J, with 15 bases in the middle. Germline values: CDR1 SNHLY, CDR2 FYNNEI. The CDR3: CAITPPLAYEQYF. The CDR3 DNA follows: TGTGCCATCACACCACCCCTAGCCTACGAGCAGTACTTC.

This chain uses TRBV6-5 with TRBJ1-2, with D possibly TRBD1 on 5 matching bases. V was shortened by 2 bases and J by 2 bases, with 9 bases between the two germline ends. The CDR3 has 14 residues. Germline-derived CDR1 and CDR2 are MNHEY and SVGAGI. In DNA, the CDR3 is TGTGCCAGCAGTTACCGACAGAGAAACTATGGCTACACCTTC. Translation: CASSYRQRNYGYTF.

The genes are TRBV2 and TRBJ2-1; D possibly matches TRBD1 or TRBD2 (5 bases each). The germline CDR1 and CDR2 sequences are SNHLY and FYNNEI. V was pared by 3 bases and J by 3 bases, with 12 bases between. This CDR3 has 15 residues. In DNA, the CDR3 is TGTGCCAGCAGTGAGGGGGTCCTCCGCTACAATGAGCAGTTCTTC. Translating gives CASSEGVLRYNEQFF.

This clone was detected only once. The rearrangement uses TRBV4-3 and TRBJ2-6; TRBD1 agrees at 9 bases. This CDR3 is 20 amino acids long. The V and J ends lost 0 bases and 4 bases, in that order; junction bases with no gene match: 13. Germline V gives CDR1 LGHNA, CDR2 YSLEER. The CDR3 nucleotides read TGCGCCAGCAGCCAAGATTCTCTTACAGGGGGCGCTGCCGGGGCCAACGTCCTGACTTTC. This codes for CASSQDSLTGGAAGANVLTF.

This chain links TRBV11-2 with TRBJ1-2, with unresolved D. Trimming removed 3 bases from V and 0 bases from J, with 5 bases in between. The germline CDR1 and CDR2 sequences are SGHAT and FQNNGV. This CDR3 is 13 amino acids long. The CDR3 is CASSLAPNYGYTF. DNA of the CDR3: TGTGCCAGCAGCTTGGCACCTAACTATGGCTACACCTTC.

This sequence joins TRBV28 and TRBJ2-7, with TRBD1 matching 9 bases. The V and J ends lost 6 bases and 3 bases, in that order; junction bases with no gene match: 15. The germline gives CDR1 MDHEN, CDR2 SYDVKM. The CDR3 has 17 amino acids. CDR3 coding DNA: TGTGCCAGCAGCCCCTCTCCGGGACAGGGCCCGAGCTACGAGCAGTACTTC. Its translation is CASSPSPGQGPSYEQYF.

This rearrangement joins TRBV7-9 to TRBJ2-1; the D gene is possibly TRBD2 (6 bases). Trimming took 5 bases from V and 7 from J, leaving 9 bases between them. The CDR3 is 12 residues long. In germline, CDR1 is SEHNR, CDR2 FQNEAQ (reference sequence). The CDR3 here is CASSIRGNEQFF. The CDR3 DNA reads TGTGCCAGCAGCATACGGGGGAATGAGCAGTTCTTC.

The chain is built from TRBV4-3 and TRBJ2-1; perhaps TRBD2 as D (6 bases). The CDR3 contains 13 residues. Deletions cut 0 bases from V and 9 bases from J, with 9 bases between. The germline V gene has CDR1 LGHNA and CDR2 YSLEER. CDR3 nucleotide sequence: TGCGCCAGCAGCCAAGAACTAGCCCCTGAGCAGTTCTTC. Its translation: CASSQELAPEQFF.

The genes are TRBV9 and TRBJ2-1; 7 bases agree with TRBD2. J lost 2 bases, V lost 3 bases, and 8 bases had no gene match. The CDR3 has 16 residues. Germline values: CDR1 SGDLS, CDR2 YYNGEE. CDR3 nucleotide sequence: TGTGCCAGCAGCGGGGCGATTGCGGGAGCCTACAATGAGCAGTTCTTC. Encoded protein: CASSGAIAGAYNEQFF. The full variable domain, with the rest looked up from reference TRBV9 and TRBJ2-1, is DSGVTQTPKHLITATGQRVTLRCSPRSGDLSVYWYQQSLDQGLQFLIQYYNGEERAKGNILERFSAQQFPDLHSELNLSSLELGDSALYFCASSGAIAGAYNEQFFGPGTRLTVL.

The chain has TRBV6-5 and TRBJ1-2; TRBD1 might be the D (5 bases). Trimming took off 6 bases at V and 4 bases at J, with 18 bases between the two ends. CDR1 is MNHEY, CDR2 SVGAGI, per germline. The CDR3 consists of 15 residues. The chain's CDR3 is CASSPPLGQGYGYTF. The CDR3 DNA reads as TGTGCCAGCAGCCCCCCTCTTGGACAAGGCTATGGCTACACCTTC.

On this clone itself: The sample contains more than one DNA sequence encoding this CDR3. The CDR3 DNA sequence: TGTGCCAGCAGCGTAGGAACCGGGGAGCTGTTTTTT. This translates into CASSVGTGELFF. The chain recombines TRBV9 with TRBJ2-2; the D is unclear. Trimming took 0 bases from V and 5 from J, leaving 2 bases between them. Germline CDR1 and CDR2: SGDLS and YYNGEE. CDR3 size: 12 residues.

J is TRBJ2-3 and V is TRBV9; 8 nucleotides match TRBD2. J lost 0 bases, V lost 3 bases, and 6 bases had no gene match. The CDR3 is made up of 16 amino acids. Germline CDR1 reads SGDLS; CDR2 reads YYNGEE. CDR3: CASSASGGGSTDTQYF. The CDR3 DNA is TGTGCCAGCAGCGCGAGCGGGGGCGGTAGCACAGATACGCAGTATTTT.

The chain employs TRBV6-5 and TRBJ1-2, with TRBD1 matching 8 bases. The CDR3 extends over 13 amino acids. The germline V gene has CDR1 MNHEY and CDR2 SVGAGI. J lost 5 bases, V lost 5 bases, and 4 bases had no gene match. CDR3 protein: CASSSRQGYGYTF. CDR3 in DNA: TGTGCCAGCAGTAGCCGACAGGGGTATGGCTACACCTTC.

The rearrangement links TRBV7-9 to TRBJ1-1; D is possibly TRBD1 (5 bases). The germline V gene has CDR1 SEHNR and CDR2 FQNEAQ (reference sequence). The CDR3 consists of 17 residues. Trimming left V 5 bases short and J 0 bases short, with 19 bases between. The CDR3 nucleotides read TGTGCCAGCAGCATACGTGGGGCCCACCCTATGAACACTGAAGCTTTCTTT. This translates into CASSIRGAHPMNTEAFF.

This chain uses TRBV5-3 with TRBJ2-7, with 8 nucleotides matching TRBD2. TRBV5-3 is identified as an open reading frame with a role that is uncertain. The junction had 14 bases not matched to a gene; V was cut back by 4 bases and J by 2 bases. This CDR3 has 17 residues. CDR3 region: CARSPKVVGGVAYEQYF. In nucleotides, the CDR3 is TGTGCCAGAAGCCCCAAAGTCGTCGGGGGGGTCGCCTACGAGCAGTACTTC.

This chain joins TRBV1 and TRBJ1-5; the D call TRBD1 from the table was never checked on the DNA. TRBV1 is annotated as a pseudogene. The CDR3 length is 15 residues. This CDR3 is CTSSQVSQARQPQHF. Here the CDR3 DNA reads TGCACCAGCAGCCAAGTGAGCCAGGCAAGACAGCCCCAGCATTTT.

This clone appeared once. This sequence joins TRBV7-9 and TRBJ2-6; D is uncertain. V lost 5 bases and J lost 4, with 15 bases in between. The CDR3 has 16 residues. Germline assignment: CDR1 SEHNR and CDR2 FQNEAQ (reference sequence). The CDR3 is CASSQAVVAGANVLTF. The CDR3 nucleotides read TGTGCCAGCAGCCAAGCTGTTGTGGCCGGGGCCAACGTCCTGACTTTC. The full variable domain, with the rest looked up from reference TRBV7-9 and TRBJ2-6, is DTGVSQNPRHKITKRGQNVTFRCDPISEHNRLYWYRQTLGQGPEFLTYFQNEAQLEKSRLLSDRFSAERPKGSFSTLEIQRTEQGDSAMYLCASSQAVVAGANVLTFGAGSRLTVL.

The V gene is TRBV3-1 (or the pseudogene TRBV3-2), the J gene TRBJ1-1, with 10 bases fitting TRBD1. Per germline, CDR1 LGHDT and CDR2 YNNKEL (reference sequence). The CDR3 is 17 amino acids. Germline trimming cut 0 bases from V and 0 bases from J; bases unmatched to any gene: 4. Here the CDR3 reads CASSQDRQGAMNTEAFF. As DNA, the CDR3 is TGTGCCAGCAGCCAAGATCGACAGGGGGCCATGAACACTGAAGCTTTCTTT.

V usage is TRBV30 and J usage is TRBJ1-3, with unresolved D. CDR1 and CDR2 from the germline V gene are GTSNPN and SVGIG (reference sequence). This CDR3 contains 14 residues. Trimming removed 0 bases at V and 2 bases at J, with 8 bases between. CDR3 region: CAWSVPETGNTIYF. The CDR3 bases are TGTGCCTGGAGTGTACCAGAGACTGGAAACACCATATATTTT. The full variable domain, with the rest looked up from reference TRBV30 and TRBJ1-3, is SQTIHQWPATLVQPVGSPLSLECTVEGTSNPNLYWYRQAAGRGLQLLFYSVGIGQISSEVPQNLSASRPQDRQFILSSKKLLLSDSGFYLCAWSVPETGNTIYFGEGSWLTVV.